This entry describes one TCR beta chain. Antigen specificity is unknown. The V and J ends lost 7 bases and 1 base respectively, with 13 bases between them. CDR3 length: 13 residues. Germline V CDR1 and CDR2: GTSNPN, SVGIG (reference sequence). The entry originates in a study of cytomegalovirus exposure and HLA in healthy donors. Researchers ran the PCR with 60 Vbeta and 13 Jbeta primers. Clones were sequenced by immunoSEQ multiplex PCR, and TCRdb holds only the in-frame ones, with some missing. In the table there are roughly 120,000 clones, 75% to 90% of which are singletons. Study-wide results and caveats: Researchers catalogued approximately 160 TCR beta chains as cytomegalovirus-associated. Later analysis showed TCR association rates varying by HLA locus, highest for DRB1 and lowest for HLA-C. Researchers reported that a few CMV-associated chains were confirmed in vitro as CMV antigen-specific.

This TCR came from a man aged 25 to 40 in good health and CMV-seronegative. The chain employs TRBV30 and TRBJ1-2, with D uncertain. The specimen was PBMCs. This CDR3 reads CASGSGFNYGYTF. In DNA form, the CDR3 reads TGTGCCTCAGGATCGGGGTTTAACTATGGCTACACCTTC.